This TCR beta chain was sequenced for a study of shared clonotypes between healthy human individuals. Repertoires were generated with immunoSEQ multiplex PCR, while TCRdb's copy carries only in-frame clones and drops some. The data hold roughly 2,300,000 clones, with approximately 90% observed a single time. Turning to this clone: Different DNA sequences within this sample yield the same CDR3.

Looked up from germline, CDR1 is SGHRS and CDR2 is YFSETQ. This CDR3 contains 14 residues. Deletions cut 0 bases from V and 3 bases from J, with 8 bases between. The source of this sequence is a young man in good health. Some clones in this sample may be carry-over from other donors' samples. Sequences were obtained from naive CD4+ T cells from PBMCs. Documented subset: CD45RA+ positively selected. The chain couples TRBV5-1 to TRBJ2-3, with D unresolved. The CDR3 DNA follows: TGCGCCAGCAGCTTGGGACGGCGGACAGATACGCAGTATTTT. Encoded protein: CASSLGRRTDTQYF.